The source of this T cell receptor delta chain is a study of gamma-delta T cells after stem cell transplantation. There are a few counts of this clone. TCRdb used CATT to re-call clones from the RT-PCR reads. The sample includes roughly 1,800 delta-chain clones, less than 0.35% of them seen just once. With 2 bases removed from V and 3 bases from J, the gap between germline ends came to 46 bases. In germline, CDR1 is TSWWSYY, CDR2 QGS. The CDR3 extends over 26 amino acids. Sequencing was carried out using gamma-delta T cells. The receptor comes from a human donor. It is not recorded whose cells these are; they may come from a transplant donor. The V gene is TRDV1, the J gene TRDJ1; a possible D gene is TRDD3 (10 bases). CDR3 nucleotide sequence: TGTGCTCTTGGGGAATTAAAACAAGGCCTTCCTACTCTCAAGCCTTACTGGGGGATTAGTCCCGATAAACTCATCTTT. Its protein is CALGELKQGLPTLKPYWGISPDKLIF.